This T cell receptor (beta chain) was identified during a study of blood T cell repertoires in COVID-19. Study-level background: Spain, Italy and the United States supplied samples that represented acute and convalescent COVID-19.

Authors' methods: How many nucleated cells were present was estimated from reference gene primer amplification. Libraries were prepared by immunoSEQ multiplex PCR; TCRdb keeps only in-frame clonotypes and omits some of them. V, J and clone size reflect that table, while D and trimming were determined from the DNA. The sample lists a few hundred thousand clones, 87% occurring once. Germline-derived CDR1 and CDR2 are MNHNY and SVGAGI (reference sequence). The length of the CDR3 is 21 residues. Germline trimming cut 5 bases from V and 6 bases from J; bases unmatched to any gene: 29. Participant-given clinical history determined each cohort assignment.

The clonotype originates from a woman between 18 and 30 years old who had recovered from COVID-19. V is TRBV6-6 and J is TRBJ2-7; 9 bases map to TRBD2. Sequencing was performed on PBMCs or T cells enriched from blood (not recorded which). CDR3 DNA sequence: TGTGCCAGCAGTCGTGGACAGCTTCGTGGGAGAGGGGGAGCGGGAGGAGGCGAGCAGTACTTC. As protein: CASSRGQLRGRGGAGGGEQYF.